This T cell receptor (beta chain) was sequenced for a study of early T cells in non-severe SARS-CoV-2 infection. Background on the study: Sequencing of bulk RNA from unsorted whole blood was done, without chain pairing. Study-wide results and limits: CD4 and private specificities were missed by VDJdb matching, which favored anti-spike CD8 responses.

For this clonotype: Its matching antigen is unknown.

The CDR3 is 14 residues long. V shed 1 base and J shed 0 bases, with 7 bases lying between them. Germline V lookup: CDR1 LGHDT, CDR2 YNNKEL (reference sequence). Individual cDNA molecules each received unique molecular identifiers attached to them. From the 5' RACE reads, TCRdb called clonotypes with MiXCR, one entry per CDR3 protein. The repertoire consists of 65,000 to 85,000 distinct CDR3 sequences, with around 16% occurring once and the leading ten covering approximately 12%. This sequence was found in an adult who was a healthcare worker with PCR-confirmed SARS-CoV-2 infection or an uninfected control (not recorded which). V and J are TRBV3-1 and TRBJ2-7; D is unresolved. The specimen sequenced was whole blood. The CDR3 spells CASSQGHTSYEQYF. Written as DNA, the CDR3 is TGTGCCAGCAGCCAAGGTCACACCTCCTACGAGCAGTACTTC.